This TCR beta chain was sequenced during a study of chemoradiotherapy in HPV16-positive cancers. Repeated repertoire sampling spanned the course of chemoradiotherapy. Germline V gene data show CDR1 as SGHTA and CDR2 as FQGNSA. The CDR3 loop spans 15 amino acids. V lost 4 bases and J lost 3; bases outside the gene matches: 4. Profiling relied on immunoSEQ multiplex PCR, and the TCRdb table lists in-frame clones only, not all of them. The sample records about 12,000 clones, 76% being singletons. The sample was taken from a patient who underwent chemoradiotherapy. The chain couples TRBV7-2 to TRBJ1-3; 9 bases match TRBD1. The sequence came from a human donor with HPV-associated anogenital cancer. CDR3 nucleotide sequence: TGTGCCAGCAGCTCCGCGACAGGGGGTGGAAACACCATATATTTT. It yields the protein CASSSATGGGNTIYF.